This TCR beta chain was sequenced for a study of blood T cell repertoires in COVID-19. The repertoire was sequenced with immunoSEQ multiplex PCR; TCRdb's copy has only in-frame clones and lacks some. The profile shows under 200,000 clones, around 87% of them singletons. This CDR3 spans 15 amino acids. CDR1 is MNHEY and CDR2 is SVGAGI in the germline V gene. V was shortened by 8 bases and J by 0 bases, with 11 bases between the two germline ends. The sequence was obtained from a man aged 35 to 55 with active or convalescent COVID-19. The chain is built from TRBV6-5 and TRBJ1-6; D unclear. The sequencing input was peripheral blood. CDR3 bases: TGTGCCAGCGGAGGACCGAGCTCCTATAATTCACCCCTCCACTTT. Protein sequence: CASGGPSSYNSPLHF.